The TCR beta chain described here comes from a study of cytomegalovirus exposure and HLA in healthy donors. J was trimmed by 6 bases and V by 5 bases; bases with no gene match: 6. There are 15 residues in the CDR3. Germline V CDR1 and CDR2: SEHNR, FQNEAQ (reference sequence). PCR employed 60 Vbeta and 13 Jbeta primers. Only in-frame clones appear in the TCRdb table, and some are missing; sequencing was by immunoSEQ multiplex PCR. The data show around 150,000 clones, over 70% seen once. The sequencing sample was made of PBMCs. The clonotype was recovered from a man aged 40-50 years in good health and CMV-seronegative. The chain is built from TRBV7-9 and TRBJ1-6; 8 bases are shared with TRBD1. CDR3 nucleotides: TGTGCCAGCAGCCTAGGACAGGGACTTAATTCACCCCTCCACTTT. As protein: CASSLGQGLNSPLHF. The entire variable domain, with the rest obtained from reference TRBV7-9 and TRBJ1-6, is as follows: DTGVSQNPRHKITKRGQNVTFRCDPISEHNRLYWYRQTLGQGPEFLTYFQNEAQLEKSRLLSDRFSAERPKGSFSTLEIQRTEQGDSAMYLCASSLGQGLNSPLHFGNGTRLTVT.